This TCR beta chain was found in a study of shared T cell receptors in the human thymus. Germline values: CDR1 SEHNR, CDR2 FQNEAQ (reference sequence). V shed 3 bases and J 2 bases; nucleotides not matched to a gene: 11. The CDR3 has 18 residues. Repertoires were generated with immunoSEQ multiplex PCR, while TCRdb's copy carries only in-frame clones and drops some. The data contain roughly 550,000 clones, around 78% of them singletons. The same data also contributed to another study, on human thymus T cells. That report notes: Thymic samples were excised during corrective heart operations.

The rearrangement joins TRBV7-9 to TRBJ1-5; 9 positions match TRBD1. The TCR was taken from a boy under three years old with a congenital heart defect. The sequenced sample consisted of thymocytes. The CDR3 region has the DNA TGTGCCAGCAGCTTCGTGACAGGGGGGACGGTAGGCAATCAGCCCCAGCATTTT. Translated, it gives CASSFVTGGTVGNQPQHF.